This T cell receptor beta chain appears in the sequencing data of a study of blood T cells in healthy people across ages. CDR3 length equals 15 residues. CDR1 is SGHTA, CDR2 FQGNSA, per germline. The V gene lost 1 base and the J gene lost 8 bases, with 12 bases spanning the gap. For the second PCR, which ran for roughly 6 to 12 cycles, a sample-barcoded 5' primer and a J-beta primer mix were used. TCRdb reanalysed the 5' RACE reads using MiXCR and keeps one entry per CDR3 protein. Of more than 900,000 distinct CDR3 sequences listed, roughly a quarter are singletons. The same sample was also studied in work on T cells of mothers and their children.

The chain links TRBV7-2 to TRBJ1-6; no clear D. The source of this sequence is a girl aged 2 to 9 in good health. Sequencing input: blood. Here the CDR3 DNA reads TGTGCCAGCAGCTTAGGTGGACCTTGGGATTCACCCCTCCACTTT. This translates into CASSLGGPWDSPLHF.